This TCR beta chain was sequenced in a study of blood T cell repertoires in COVID-19 (dated by TCRdb to the early 2020s). For the wider study: The collaborator samples originated in the United States, Italy and Spain and spanned the acute and convalescent phases of COVID-19. The material from the prospective study consisted of cDNA or gDNA derived from T cells, B-cell-depleted T cells, or PBMCs. Deeply sampled blood TCRbeta repertoires from subjects exposed to, actively infected with, or recovered from COVID-19 were included in the dataset. The repertoires were released in a freely available public database intended as a resource for research on the immune response to SARS-CoV-2. The samples were drawn from two sources: the first 160 participants of the ongoing ImmuneRACE study, and 1,000 to 1,500 subjects contributed by 6 global collaborators. The sample metadata nearly always contained a de-identified subject ID, COVID-19 status, age in years and sex. Where HLA class I and class II types were available, the types were taken from metadata supplied by the sample provider, not from assay-based typing.

The immunoSEQ Assay, a bias-controlled multiplex PCR, was used to amplify TCRbeta CDR3 regions from genomic DNA. Per the original workflow: The number of nucleated cells in each sample was estimated by amplification of reference gene primers within the assay. To quantify the absolute abundance of each unique TCRbeta CDR3 rearrangement, sequence reads were collapsed and filtered. Productive Simpson clonality was computed per sample as the square root of Simpson's diversity index over productive rearrangements. TCRdb stores this immuneACCESS table with in-frame sequences only. Part of the clones is absent; in the studies checked, under half of the shortfall reflects unresolved V genes, and no reason is known for the rest. V, J and clone size reflect that table, while D and trimming were determined from the DNA. Recorded for this sample are more than 80,000 clones; almost 80% of them occurred a single time. Together, the top ten hold 15% to 20% of the sample.

The collaborating institutions used their own protocols to collect whole blood in K2EDTA tubes. Collaborator samples were shipped for TCRbeta analysis as frozen whole blood, isolated PBMCs, or DNA extracted from either sample type. Summary of the overall study and its limitations: Clinical and demographic metadata were provided uncurated, with the amount varying by source and participant.

A remark on this clone: The target of this receptor is not known. Per-nucleotide qualities are absent, and no much larger clonotype sits a single base away.

Relative to germline, V is 2 bases shorter and J is 4 bases shorter, with 12 bases between their ends. The CDR3 measures 15 amino acids from cysteine to phenylalanine. The CDR3 DNA has 45 bases and is translated from base 1. CDR1 and CDR2 were assigned from the germline V gene as MGHRA and YSYEKL. This chain is built from TRBV4-1 and TRBJ1-5; D gene: possibly TRBD1, on 6 matching bases. This receptor was identified in a human donor in a cohort sampled during active COVID-19. Sequencing used peripheral blood. The bases read TGCGCCAGCAGCCAACCCGGGACACGAAATCAGCCCCAGCATTTT. This codes for CASSQPGTRNQPQHF.